The 4 T cell receptor beta chains below come from one sample, sequenced in a study of T cell responses to AZD1222 COVID-19 vaccine. Sequenced by immunoSEQ multiplex PCR; TCRdb stores in-frame clones only, minus some. In the table there are about 54,000 clones, 89% of which are singletons. The sequenced sample was peripheral blood, obtained on day 0 of AZD1222 vaccination. The receptor set was obtained from an adult in good health.

The sample holds one count of this clone. The CDR3 sequence: CASSLVLAVGTDTQYF. CDR3 sequence (DNA): TGTGCCAGCAGCTTAGTACTAGCGGTAGGCACAGATACGCAGTATTTT. V usage is TRBV7-8 and J usage is TRBJ2-3, with 8 bases aligning to TRBD2. The J segment lost 1 base and the V segment lost 1 base, leaving 4 bases of the junction unmatched. The CDR3 extends over 16 amino acids. The germline V gene encodes CDR1 SGHVS and CDR2 FQNEAQ.

This chain joins TRBV5-1 and TRBJ2-7; D is possibly TRBD1 (6 bases). Germline-derived CDR1 and CDR2 are SGHRS and YFSETQ. V dropped 4 bases and J dropped 3 bases, with 8 bases sitting between them. The CDR3 covers 12 residues. The CDR3 here is CASSVDSYEQYF. CDR3 coding DNA: TGCGCCAGCAGCGTGGACAGCTACGAGCAGTACTTC.

This clone was picked up one time. This rearrangement joins TRBV18 to TRBJ1-3; TRBD1 matches 9 bases. The CDR3 totals 16 residues. Germline assignment: CDR1 KGHSH and CDR2 LQKENI. The J segment lost 4 bases and the V segment lost 3 bases, leaving 7 bases of the junction unmatched. This chain's CDR3 is CASSPAGQGTGNTIYF. DNA of the CDR3: TGTGCCAGCTCACCTGCGGGACAGGGTACGGGAAACACCATATATTTT.

This sequence joins TRBV7-2 and TRBJ2-1; the match to TRBD2 covers 14 bases. The germline V gene has CDR1 SGHTA and CDR2 FQGNSA. The V and J ends lost 1 base and 6 bases, in that order; junction bases with no gene match: 2. The CDR3 spans 16 residues. Here the CDR3 reads CASSLEGTSGSNEQFF. DNA for the CDR3: TGTGCCAGCAGCTTAGAAGGGACTAGCGGGAGCAATGAGCAGTTCTTC. Full variable domain (remainder filled in from reference TRBV7-2 and TRBJ2-1): GAGVSQSPSNKVTEKGKDVELRCDPISGHTALYWYRQSLGQGLEFLIYFQGNSAPDKSGLPSDRFSAERTGGSVSTLTIQRTQQEDSAVYLCASSLEGTSGSNEQFFGPGTRLTVL.